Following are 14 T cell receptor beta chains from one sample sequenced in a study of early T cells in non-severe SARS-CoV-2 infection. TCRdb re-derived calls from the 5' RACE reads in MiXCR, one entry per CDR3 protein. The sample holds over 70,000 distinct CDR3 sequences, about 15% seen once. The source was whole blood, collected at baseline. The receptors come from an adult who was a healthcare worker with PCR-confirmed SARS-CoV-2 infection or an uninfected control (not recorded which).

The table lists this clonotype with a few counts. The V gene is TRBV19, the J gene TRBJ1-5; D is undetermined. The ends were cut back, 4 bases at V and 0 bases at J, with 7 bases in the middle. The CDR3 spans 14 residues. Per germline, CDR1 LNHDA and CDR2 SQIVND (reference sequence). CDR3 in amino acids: CASSSQDSNQPQHF. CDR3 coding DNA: TGTGCCAGTAGTAGTCAGGATAGCAATCAGCCCCAGCATTTT.

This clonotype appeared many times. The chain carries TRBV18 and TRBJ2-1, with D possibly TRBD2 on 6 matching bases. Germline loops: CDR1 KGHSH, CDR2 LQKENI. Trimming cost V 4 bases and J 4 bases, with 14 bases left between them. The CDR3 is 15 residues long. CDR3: CASSHKEAGYNEQFF. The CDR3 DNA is TGTGCCAGCTCACATAAGGAGGCGGGGTACAATGAGCAGTTCTTC.

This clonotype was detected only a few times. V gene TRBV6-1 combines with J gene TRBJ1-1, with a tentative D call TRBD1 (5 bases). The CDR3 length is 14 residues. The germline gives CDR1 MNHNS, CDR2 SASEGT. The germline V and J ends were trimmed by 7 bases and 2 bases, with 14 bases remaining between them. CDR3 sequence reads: CASTRTRTNTEAFF. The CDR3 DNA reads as TGTGCCAGCACCCGGACACGGACCAACACTGAAGCTTTCTTT.

CDR3 bases: TGTGCCATCAGTGAGACCTACGAGGGGGTGGGCGAGCAGTACTTC. The encoded protein is CAISETYEGVGEQYF. The gene calls are TRBV10-3 and TRBJ2-7; D is perhaps TRBD1 (6 bases). This CDR3 spans 15 amino acids. Per germline, CDR1 ENHRY and CDR2 SYGVKD. Between the trimmed V and J ends, which lost 2 bases and 6 bases, there was a span of 17 bases.

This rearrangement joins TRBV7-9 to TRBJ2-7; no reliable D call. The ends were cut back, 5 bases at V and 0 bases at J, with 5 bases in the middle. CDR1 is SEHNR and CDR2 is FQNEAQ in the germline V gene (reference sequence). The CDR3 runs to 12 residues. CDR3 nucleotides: TGTGCCAGCAGCCGGAACTCCTACGAGCAGTACTTC. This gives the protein CASSRNSYEQYF.

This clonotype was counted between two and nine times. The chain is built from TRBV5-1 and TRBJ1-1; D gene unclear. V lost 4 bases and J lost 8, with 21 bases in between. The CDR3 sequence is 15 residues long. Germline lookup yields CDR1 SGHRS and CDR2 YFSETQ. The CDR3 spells CASSRSEATRLEAFF. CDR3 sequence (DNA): TGCGCCAGCAGCCGTTCGGAGGCGACACGATTAGAAGCTTTCTTT.

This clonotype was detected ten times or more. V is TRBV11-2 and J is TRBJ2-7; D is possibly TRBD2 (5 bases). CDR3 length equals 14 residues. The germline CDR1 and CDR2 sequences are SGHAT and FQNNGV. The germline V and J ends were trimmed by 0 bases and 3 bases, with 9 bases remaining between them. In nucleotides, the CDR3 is TGTGCCAGCAGCTTAGAGAGAGGGATCTACGAGCAGTACTTC. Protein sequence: CASSLERGIYEQYF.

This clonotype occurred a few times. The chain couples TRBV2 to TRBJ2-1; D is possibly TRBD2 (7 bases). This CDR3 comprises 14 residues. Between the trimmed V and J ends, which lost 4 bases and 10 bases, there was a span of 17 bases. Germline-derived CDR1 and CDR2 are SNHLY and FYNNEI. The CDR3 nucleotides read TGTGCCAGCAGTGGAACTCTACAGGGACTAGAGCAGTTCTTC. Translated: CASSGTLQGLEQFF.

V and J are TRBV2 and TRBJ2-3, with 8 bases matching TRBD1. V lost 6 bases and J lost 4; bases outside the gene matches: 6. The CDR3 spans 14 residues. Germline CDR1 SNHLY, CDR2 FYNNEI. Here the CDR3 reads CASRGTGQADTQYF. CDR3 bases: TGTGCCAGCAGGGGGACAGGCCAGGCAGATACGCAGTATTTT.

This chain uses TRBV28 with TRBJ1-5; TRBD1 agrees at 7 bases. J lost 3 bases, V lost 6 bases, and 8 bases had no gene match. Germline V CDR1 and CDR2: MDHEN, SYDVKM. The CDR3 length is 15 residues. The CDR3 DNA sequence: TGTGCCAGCAGCCGACCTGGGACAGCCAATCAGCCCCAGCATTTT. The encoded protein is CASSRPGTANQPQHF.

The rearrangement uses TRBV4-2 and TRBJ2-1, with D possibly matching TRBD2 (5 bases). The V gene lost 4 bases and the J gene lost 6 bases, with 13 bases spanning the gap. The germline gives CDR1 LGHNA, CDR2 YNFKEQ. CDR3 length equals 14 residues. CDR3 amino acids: CASSPPDRGNEQFF. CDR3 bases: TGTGCCAGCAGCCCCCCCGACCGGGGCAATGAGCAGTTCTTC.

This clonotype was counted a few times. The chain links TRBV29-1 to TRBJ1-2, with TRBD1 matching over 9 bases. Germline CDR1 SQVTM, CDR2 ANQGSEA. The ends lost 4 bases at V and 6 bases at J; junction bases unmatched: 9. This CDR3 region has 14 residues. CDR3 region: CSVGNLGQGHGYTF. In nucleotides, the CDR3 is TGCAGCGTTGGCAACTTGGGACAGGGCCATGGCTACACCTTC.

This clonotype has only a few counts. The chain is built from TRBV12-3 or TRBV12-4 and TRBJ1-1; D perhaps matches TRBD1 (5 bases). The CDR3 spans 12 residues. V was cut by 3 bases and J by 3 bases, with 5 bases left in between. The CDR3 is CASSLGHTEAFF. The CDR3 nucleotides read TGTGCCAGCAGTTTGGGGCACACTGAAGCTTTCTTT.

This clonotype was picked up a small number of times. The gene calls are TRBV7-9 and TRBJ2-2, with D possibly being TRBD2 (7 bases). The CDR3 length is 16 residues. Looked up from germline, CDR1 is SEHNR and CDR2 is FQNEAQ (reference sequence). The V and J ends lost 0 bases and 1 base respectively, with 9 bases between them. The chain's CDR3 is CASSLAGGLNTGELFF. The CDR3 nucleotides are TGTGCCAGCAGCTTAGCCGGGGGGCTGAACACCGGGGAGCTGTTTTTT.